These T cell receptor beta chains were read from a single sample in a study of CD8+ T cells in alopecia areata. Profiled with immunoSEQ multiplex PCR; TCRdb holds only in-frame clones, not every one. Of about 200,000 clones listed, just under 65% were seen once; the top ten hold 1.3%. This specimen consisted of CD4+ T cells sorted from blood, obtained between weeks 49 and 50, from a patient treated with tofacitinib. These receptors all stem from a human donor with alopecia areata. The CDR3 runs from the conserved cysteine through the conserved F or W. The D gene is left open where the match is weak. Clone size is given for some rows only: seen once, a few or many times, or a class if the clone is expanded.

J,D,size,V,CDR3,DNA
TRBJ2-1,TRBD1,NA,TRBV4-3,CASSQDRTGFNEQFF,TGCGCCAGCAGCCAAGATAGGACAGGGTTCAATGAGCAGTTCTTC
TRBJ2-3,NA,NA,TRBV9,CASSERAGKRGTTDTQYF,TGTGCCAGCAGCGAGAGGGCCGGGAAGAGGGGGACCACAGATACGCAGTATTTT
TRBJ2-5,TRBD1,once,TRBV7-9,CASSLIPGGAETQYF,TGTGCCAGCAGCCTCATCCCAGGGGGCGCGGAGACCCAGTACTTC
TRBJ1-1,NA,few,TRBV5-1,CASSPDSVNTEAFF,TGCGCCAGCAGCCCGGACAGCGTGAACACTGAAGCTTTCTTT
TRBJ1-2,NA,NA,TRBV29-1,CSVEPPESNYGYTF,TGCAGCGTTGAACCCCCAGAGTCTAACTATGGCTACACCTTC
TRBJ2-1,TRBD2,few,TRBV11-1,CASSFERGGYNEQFF,TGTGCCAGCAGCTTCGAGCGGGGCGGGTACAATGAGCAGTTCTTC
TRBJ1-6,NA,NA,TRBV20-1,CSATRQSPLHF,TGCAGTGCTACCAGACAGTCACCCCTCCACTTT
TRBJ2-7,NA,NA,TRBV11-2,CASSLMGRSAEQYF,TGTGCCAGCAGCTTAATGGGTCGATCGGCTGAGCAGTACTTC
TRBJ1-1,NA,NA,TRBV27,CASSLSTGNTEAFF,TGTGCCAGCAGTTTATCGACCGGGAACACTGAAGCTTTCTTT
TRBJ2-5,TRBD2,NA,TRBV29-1,CSVEGTSGTQYF,TGCAGCGTCGAAGGGACTAGCGGGACCCAGTACTTC
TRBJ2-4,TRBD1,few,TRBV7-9,CASSRTGGANIQYF,TGTGCCAGCAGCCGGACAGGGGGCGCAAACATTCAGTACTTC
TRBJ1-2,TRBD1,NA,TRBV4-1,CASSQEQGVGYGYTF,TGCGCCAGCAGCCAAGAACAGGGGGTTGGGTATGGCTACACCTTC
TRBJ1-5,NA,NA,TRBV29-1,CSVGSGDSNQPQHF,TGCAGCGTTGGTTCGGGAGATAGCAATCAGCCCCAGCATTTT
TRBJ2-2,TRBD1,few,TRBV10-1,CASRGQGVAGELFF,TGCGCCAGCAGAGGACAGGGAGTCGCCGGGGAGCTGTTTTTT
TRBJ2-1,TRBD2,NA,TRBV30,CAMAGVGEQFF,TGTGCCATGGCGGGGGTTGGGGAGCAGTTCTTC
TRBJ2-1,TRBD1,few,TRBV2,CASSEADRAGKQFF,TGTGCCAGCAGTGAAGCGGACAGGGCTGGTAAGCAGTTCTTC
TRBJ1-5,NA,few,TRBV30,CAWSGGGFPNQPQHF,TGTGCCTGGAGTGGAGGTGGGTTCCCCAATCAGCCCCAGCATTTT
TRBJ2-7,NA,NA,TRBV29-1,CSANSRAHEQYF,TGCAGCGCGAATTCGAGGGCCCACGAGCAGTACTTC
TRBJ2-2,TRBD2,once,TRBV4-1,CASSQDLAGANTGELFF,TGCGCCAGCAGCCAAGATTTAGCGGGGGCGAACACCGGGGAGCTGTTTTTT
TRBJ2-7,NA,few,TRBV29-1,CSVDGGYEQYF,TGCAGCGTTGACGGGGGCTACGAGCAGTACTTC
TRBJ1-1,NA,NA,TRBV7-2,CASSYDLGYTEAFF,TGTGCCAGCAGCTATGACCTAGGGTACACTGAAGCTTTCTTT
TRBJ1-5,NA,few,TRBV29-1,CSVEWSRYSNQPQHF,TGCAGCGTTGAATGGAGCCGATATAGCAATCAGCCCCAGCATTTT
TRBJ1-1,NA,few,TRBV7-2,CATSWYTEAFF,TGTGCCACCTCGTGGTACACTGAAGCTTTCTTT
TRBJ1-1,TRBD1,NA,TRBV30,CAWSVPGGMEAFF,TGTGCCTGGAGTGTACCAGGGGGGATGGAAGCTTTCTTT
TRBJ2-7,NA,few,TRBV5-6,CASSFGDEGYEQYF,TGTGCCAGCAGCTTTGGGGACGAAGGCTACGAGCAGTACTTC
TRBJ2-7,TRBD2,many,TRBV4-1,CASSQDPGGTTYEQYF,TGCGCCAGCAGCCAAGACCCCGGGGGGACTACCTACGAGCAGTACTTC
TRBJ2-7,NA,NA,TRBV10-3,CAISETQGYEQYF,TGTGCCATCAGTGAGACACAAGGTTACGAGCAGTACTTC
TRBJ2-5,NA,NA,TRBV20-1,CSARQETQYF,TGCAGTGCTCGCCAAGAGACCCAGTACTTC
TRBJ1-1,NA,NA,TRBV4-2,CASSQDKGIRAGAEAFF,TGTGCCAGCAGCCAAGATAAGGGCATCAGGGCCGGTGCCGAAGCTTTCTTT
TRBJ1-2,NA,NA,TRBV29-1,CSVEQGQAFGYGYTF,TGCAGCGTTGAACAAGGTCAGGCTTTCGGCTATGGCTACACCTTC
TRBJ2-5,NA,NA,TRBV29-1,CSALGIQETQYF,TGCAGCGCGTTGGGGATACAAGAGACCCAGTACTTC
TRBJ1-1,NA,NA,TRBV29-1,CSVDRGLAEAFF,TGCAGCGTTGACCGCGGTTTGGCTGAAGCTTTCTTT
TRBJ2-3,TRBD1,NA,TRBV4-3,CASSQGQGSTDTQYF,TGCGCCAGCAGCCAGGGACAGGGTAGCACAGATACGCAGTATTTT
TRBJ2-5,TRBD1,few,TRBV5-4,CASSLDPGGVETQYF,TGTGCCAGCAGCTTGGACCCAGGGGGAGTAGAGACCCAGTACTTC
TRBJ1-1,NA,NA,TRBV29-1,CSVAGGSRNTEAFF,TGCAGCGTTGCGGGGGGTTCGAGGAACACTGAAGCTTTCTTT
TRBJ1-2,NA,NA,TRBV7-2,CASTPGAGGGYTF,TGTGCCAGCACCCCCGGGGCCGGCGGTGGCTACACCTTC
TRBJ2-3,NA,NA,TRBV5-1,CASSLKTDTQYF,TGCGCCAGCAGCTTGAAAACAGATACGCAGTATTTT
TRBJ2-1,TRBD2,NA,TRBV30,CACRTSDGSNEQFF,TGTGCCTGCCGAACTAGCGACGGCTCCAATGAGCAGTTCTTC
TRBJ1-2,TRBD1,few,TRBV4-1,CASSPPLMTGKFNYGYTF,TGCGCCAGCAGCCCCCCTTTAATGACAGGGAAGTTCAACTATGGCTACACCTTC
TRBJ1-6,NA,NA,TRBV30,CAWSVYSPLHF,TGTGCCTGGAGTGTATATTCACCCCTCCACTTT
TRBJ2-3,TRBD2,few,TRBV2,CASSGGRGNTDTQYF,TGTGCCAGCAGTGGGGGGAGGGGCAACACAGATACGCAGTATTTT
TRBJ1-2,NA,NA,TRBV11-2,CASSLPYGVGGYTF,TGTGCCAGCAGCTTACCCTACGGCGTCGGTGGCTACACCTTC
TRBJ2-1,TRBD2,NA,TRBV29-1,CSVGWGLVNEQFF,TGCAGCGTCGGTTGGGGACTAGTAAATGAGCAGTTCTTC
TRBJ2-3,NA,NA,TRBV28,CASSFYSRGEPYTQYF,TGTGCCAGCAGTTTTTATTCCCGCGGGGAACCTTATACGCAGTATTTT
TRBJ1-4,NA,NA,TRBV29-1,CSVEGLWMDEKLFF,TGCAGCGTTGAAGGGCTTTGGATGGATGAAAAACTGTTTTTT
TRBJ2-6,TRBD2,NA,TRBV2,CASKGGTSGGPSSGANVLTF,TGTGCCAGCAAAGGAGGGACTAGCGGGGGGCCAAGCTCTGGGGCCAACGTCCTGACTTTC
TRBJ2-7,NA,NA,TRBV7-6,CASSLGGGAGAYEQYF,TGTGCCAGCAGCTTAGGGGGCGGAGCAGGGGCCTACGAGCAGTACTTC
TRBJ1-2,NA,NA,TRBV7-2,CASSLDGAGTNYGYTF,TGTGCCAGCAGCTTAGATGGTGCAGGGACTAACTATGGCTACACCTTC
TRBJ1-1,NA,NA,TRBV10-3,CAIRERTEAFF,TGTGCCATCAGAGAGCGGACTGAAGCTTTCTTT
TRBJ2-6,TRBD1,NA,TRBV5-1,CASSLGAGGSFSGANVLTF,TGCGCCAGCAGCTTGGGTGCAGGGGGCAGTTTCTCTGGGGCCAACGTCCTGACTTTC
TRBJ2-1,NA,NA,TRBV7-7,CASSLQGHNEQFF,TGTGCCAGCAGCCTACAGGGTCACAATGAGCAGTTCTTC
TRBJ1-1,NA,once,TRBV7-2,CASSLDAANTEAFF,TGTGCCAGCAGCTTAGACGCAGCGAACACTGAAGCTTTCTTT
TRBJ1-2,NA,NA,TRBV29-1,CSVPRPEGYTF,TGCAGCGTTCCGAGGCCGGAAGGCTACACCTTC
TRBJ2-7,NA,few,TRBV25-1,CASSERGSPQEQYF,TGTGCCAGCAGTGAACGAGGGTCCCCCCAGGAGCAGTACTTC
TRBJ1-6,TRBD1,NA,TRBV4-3,CASSQDSGQGSSPLHF,TGCGCCAGCAGCCAAGATTCAGGACAGGGGAGTTCACCCCTCCACTTT
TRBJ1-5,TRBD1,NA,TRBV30,CAWSMGQPNQPQHF,TGTGCCTGGTCGATGGGACAGCCCAATCAGCCCCAGCATTTT
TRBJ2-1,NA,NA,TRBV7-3,CASSINGEQFF,TGTGCCAGCAGCATCAATGGTGAGCAGTTCTTC
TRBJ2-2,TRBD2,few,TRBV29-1,CSVRPPGGAAGELFF,TGCAGCGTCCGACCACCGGGGGGGGCTGCCGGGGAGCTGTTTTTT
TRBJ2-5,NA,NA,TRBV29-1,CSVESPAQETQYF,TGCAGCGTTGAGTCACCAGCCCAAGAGACCCAGTACTTC